This T cell receptor beta chain was observed in a study of blood T cell repertoires in COVID-19. This table comes from immunoSEQ multiplex PCR, and its TCRdb copy is limited to in-frame clones, with some not included. The sample carries around 130,000 clones, about 80% recorded once. The specimen was peripheral blood. The sequence was obtained from a woman aged 45-60 years with acute or convalescent COVID-19.

The CDR3 DNA is TGTGCCAGCAGCGTCTCAGGGGATGGCTACACCTTC. Translating it yields CASSVSGDGYTF. The V call is TRBV9, the J call TRBJ1-2, with a possible D match to TRBD1 (6 bases). Germline CDR1 and CDR2: SGDLS and YYNGEE. The ends were cut back, 2 bases at V and 6 bases at J, with 8 bases in the middle. This CDR3 spans 12 amino acids.